This T cell receptor (beta chain) was documented in a study of graft-versus-host responses after intestinal transplantation (dated by TCRdb to about 2021). Background for the entire study: Recipients received multivisceral, liver-intestinal, or isolated intestinal transplants. Anti-thymocyte globulin induction was given to all recipients, followed by maintenance tacrolimus and steroids for approximately 3 years. After intestinal transplantation, graft-versus-host and host-versus-graft alloreactive T cell clones were followed in the graft, circulation and bone marrow using bulk TCR-beta CDR3 sequencing. Rather than going through the commercial service, samples from a few later patients were sequenced in-house on an Illumina MiSeq and processed with MiXCR. Of the roughly 25 intestinal transplant recipients enrolled in the cohort, one of whom was a retransplant, 3 patients without pretransplant specimens were excluded. To identify alloreactive clones, pre-transplant mixed lymphocyte reaction products were sequenced and then compared with unstimulated pre-transplant donor and recipient T cells. Donor T cell macrochimerism was defined as a peak of at least 4% donor T cells among recipient peripheral blood mononuclear cells. What the authors observed across the whole study: GvH clones were found in recipient bone marrow, and some of the GvH clones appeared earlier in ileal mucosa or blood, which is consistent with an intestinal mucosal origin. Early after transplant, declines in HvG clones were associated with peak levels of circulating GvH clones. Conclusions were limited by the relatively low number and heterogeneity of intestinal transplant patients. Patients with donor T cell macrochimerism had high GvH to HvG T cell clonal ratios in their allografts.

Measured from the cysteine to the phenylalanine, the CDR3 is 15 residues long. Solely the CDR3 DNA is kept, with 45 bases framed from the first base. The CDR1 and CDR2 encoded by the germline V gene (reference sequence) are SGHNT and YYREEE. V lost 6 bases and J lost 4 bases, and the count of bases not matched to a germline gene is 11. To note about this clone: No antigen is known for it. Base qualities are not at hand, and no much larger clone is one base apart.

Blood samples were collected up to 4 times in the first month after transplant and then at least monthly when available. Library prep was done by the immunoSEQ multiplex PCR assay. High-throughput TCR-beta CDR3 sequencing of genomic DNA from most patients was performed by Adaptive Biotechnologies. In the original analysis: TCR sequencing data for roughly 18 patients were retrieved from Adaptive's ImmunoSEQ software; a few other patients were processed with MiXCR and VDJtools. CDR3 nucleotide sequences shared by donor and recipient were removed because the origin of these sequences could not be assigned. To be classed as alloreactive, a clone needed at least 2-fold expansion over unstimulated cells and a minimum CFSE-low frequency of 0.002% (template counts) or 0.001% (read counts). Clones detected in sequenced pre-transplant spleen, lymph node, or MLR CFSE-low populations of the donor or recipient were defined as mappable. The cumulative frequency of alloreactive clones was calculated as a percentage of all sequences, weighted by copy number. TCRdb's version of the immuneACCESS table is confined to in-frame rearrangements and falls short of the full clone set. An unresolved V gene accounts for under half of the shortfall where checked; the remainder is of unknown origin. The V and J calls and clone size were taken over from that table, and D and trimming were inferred from the DNA. The sample table holds about 97,000 clones, of which around nine tenths were seen once. 15% to 20% of the sample goes to the ten largest clones.

The sequence derives from a human patient who received an intestinal transplant, so some T cells may come from the graft donor. In this chain, TRBV5-4 is recombined with TRBJ2-5, with 8 bases aligning to TRBD2. The material was PBMCs, obtained about 460 days after intestinal transplant. The DNA sequence is given as TGTGCCAGCACCCCGGCGGGGGGAGGACCAGAGACCCAGTACTTC. Its coded protein is CASTPAGGGPETQYF.